This T cell receptor beta chain is from a study of blood T cell repertoires in COVID-19. On the study more broadly: The United States, Italy and Spain supplied acute and convalescent COVID-19 samples.

The CDR3 is 15 residues long. Germline assignment: CDR1 SGHDN and CDR2 FVKESK. Trimming shortened V by 1 base and J by 8 bases, and 17 bases separated the two germline ends. As processed by the authors: Cell counts per sample came from amplifying reference gene primers. Some clones are missing from TCRdb's copy, which holds only in-frame ones; the method was immunoSEQ multiplex PCR. V and J calls and clone size are as listed in that table; D and trimming were resolved from the DNA. The sample lists around 30,000 clones; roughly nine tenths were seen once. This receptor was obtained from a man in his sixties or seventies with active COVID-19. Sequencing was done on a sample of peripheral blood. The chain is built from TRBV14 and TRBJ1-2; perhaps TRBD1 as D (6 bases). DNA of the CDR3: TGTGCCAGCAGCCAAGTTCGGGGGGCGCTTGGCGGCTACACCTTC. Protein: CASSQVRGALGGYTF.